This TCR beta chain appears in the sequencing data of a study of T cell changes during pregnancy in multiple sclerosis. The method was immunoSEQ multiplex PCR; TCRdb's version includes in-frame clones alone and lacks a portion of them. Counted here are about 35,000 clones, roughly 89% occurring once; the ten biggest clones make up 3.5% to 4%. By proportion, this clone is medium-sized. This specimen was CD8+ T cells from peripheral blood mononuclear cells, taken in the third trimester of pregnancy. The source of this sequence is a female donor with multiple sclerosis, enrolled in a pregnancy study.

In DNA form, the CDR3 reads TGTGCCAGCAGTGAAAGCGCCGAGAGGACTGAAGCTTTCTTT. Protein sequence: CASSESAERTEAFF. The J gene is TRBJ1-1, the V gene TRBV6-1; D remains ambiguous. V was shortened by 2 bases and J by 5 bases, with 12 bases between the two germline ends. The germline V gene has CDR1 MNHNS and CDR2 SASEGT. This CDR3 region has 14 residues.